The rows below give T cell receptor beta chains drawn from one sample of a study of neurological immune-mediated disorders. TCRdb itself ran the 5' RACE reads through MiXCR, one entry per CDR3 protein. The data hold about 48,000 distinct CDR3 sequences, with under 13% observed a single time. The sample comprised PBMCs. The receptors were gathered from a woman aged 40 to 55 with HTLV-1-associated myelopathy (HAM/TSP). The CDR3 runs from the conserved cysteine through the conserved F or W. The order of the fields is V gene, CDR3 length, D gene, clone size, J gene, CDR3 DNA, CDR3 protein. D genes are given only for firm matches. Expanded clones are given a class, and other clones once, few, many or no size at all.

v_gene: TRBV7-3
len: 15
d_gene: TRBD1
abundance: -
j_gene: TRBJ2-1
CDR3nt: TGTGCCAGCAGCTCCACCGGGACAGATTACAATGAGCAGTTCTTC
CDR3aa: CASSSTGTDYNEQFF

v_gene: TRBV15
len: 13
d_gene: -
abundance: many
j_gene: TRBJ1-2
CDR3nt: TGTGCCACTCCCGGGGAGGGAGCCTATGGCTACACCTTC
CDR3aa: CATPGEGAYGYTF

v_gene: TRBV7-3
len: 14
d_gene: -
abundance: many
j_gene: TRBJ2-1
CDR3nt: TGTGCCAGCAGCTTAGACGGGAGCTACAATGAGCAGTTCTTC
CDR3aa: CASSLDGSYNEQFF

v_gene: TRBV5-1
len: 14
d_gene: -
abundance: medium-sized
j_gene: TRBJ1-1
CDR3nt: TGCGCCAGCAGCTTGGACGCGGGTGCCTCTGAAGCTTTCTTT
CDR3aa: CASSLDAGASEAFF

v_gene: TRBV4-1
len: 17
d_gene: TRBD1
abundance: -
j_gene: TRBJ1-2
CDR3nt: TGCGCCAGCAGCGTCCGCTCTCAGGGGGCGCGGGCTGGGGGCTACACCTTC
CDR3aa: CASSVRSQGARAGGYTF

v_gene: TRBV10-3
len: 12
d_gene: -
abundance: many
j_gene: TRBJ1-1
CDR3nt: TGTGCCACGGGACTGTTGAACACTGAAGCTTTCTTT
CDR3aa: CATGLLNTEAFF

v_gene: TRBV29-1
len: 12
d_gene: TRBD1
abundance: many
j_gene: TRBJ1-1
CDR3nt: TGCAGCGTCGGACAGGGCGACACTGAAGCTTTCTTT
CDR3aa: CSVGQGDTEAFF

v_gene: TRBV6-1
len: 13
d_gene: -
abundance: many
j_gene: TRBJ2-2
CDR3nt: TGTGCCAGCAGTGTCCAGTACACCGGGGAGCTGTTTTTT
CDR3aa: CASSVQYTGELFF

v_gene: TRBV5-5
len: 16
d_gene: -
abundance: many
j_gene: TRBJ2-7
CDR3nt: TGTGCCAGCAGCTTGCGCAGAATTCTCTCTCTCGACGAGCAGTACTTC
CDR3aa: CASSLRRILSLDEQYF

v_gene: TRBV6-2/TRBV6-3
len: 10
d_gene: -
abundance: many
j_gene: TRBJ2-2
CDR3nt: TGTGCCAGCAGGGCCGGGGAGCTGTTTTTT
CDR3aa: CASRAGELFF

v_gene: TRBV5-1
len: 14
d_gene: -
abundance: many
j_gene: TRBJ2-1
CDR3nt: TGCGCCAGCAGCTTGGAACCGGGGCACAATGAGCAGTTCTTC
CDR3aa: CASSLEPGHNEQFF

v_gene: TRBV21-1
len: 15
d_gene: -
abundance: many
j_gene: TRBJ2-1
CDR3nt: TGTGCCAGCAGCAAGGCTGAGCGCGGGGGGTCTGAGCAGTTCTTC
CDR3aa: CASSKAERGGSEQFF

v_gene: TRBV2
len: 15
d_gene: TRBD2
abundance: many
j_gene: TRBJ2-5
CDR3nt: TGTGCCAGCAGTGAATCGCTAGCGGGGGGAGAGACCCAGTACTTC
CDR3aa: CASSESLAGGETQYF

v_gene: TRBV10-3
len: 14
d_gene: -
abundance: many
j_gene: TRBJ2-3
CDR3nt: TGTGCACATCGGGGTAGGGGTCACACAGATACGCAGTATTTT
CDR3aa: CAHRGRGHTDTQYF

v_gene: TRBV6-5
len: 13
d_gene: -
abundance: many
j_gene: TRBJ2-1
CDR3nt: TGTGCCAGCACAGGGGTCTCCTACAATGAGCAGTTCTTC
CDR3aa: CASTGVSYNEQFF

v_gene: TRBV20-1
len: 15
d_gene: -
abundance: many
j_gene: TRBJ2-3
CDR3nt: TGCAGTGCTAGAGTCAGGGGGGCCGGCACAGATACGCAGTATTTT
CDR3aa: CSARVRGAGTDTQYF

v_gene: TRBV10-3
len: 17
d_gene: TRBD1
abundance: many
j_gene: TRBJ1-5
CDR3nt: TGTGCCATCAGTGAGTCCTTTATAAGAACAGGGGTTCAGCCCCAGCATTTT
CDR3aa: CAISESFIRTGVQPQHF

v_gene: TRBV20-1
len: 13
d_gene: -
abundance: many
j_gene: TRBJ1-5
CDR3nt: TGCAGTGCTAGACGCAGGGACGATCAGCCCCAGCATTTT
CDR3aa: CSARRRDDQPQHF

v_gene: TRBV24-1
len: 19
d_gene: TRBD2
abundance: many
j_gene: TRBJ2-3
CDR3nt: TGTGCCACCAGTCTTAGTCCCGGGACTAGCGGGACTAGCACAGATACGCAGTATTTT
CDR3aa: CATSLSPGTSGTSTDTQYF

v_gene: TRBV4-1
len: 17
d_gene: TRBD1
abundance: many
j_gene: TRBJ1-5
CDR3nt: TGCGCCAGCAGCCGCCTAGGGGGCGCCGGGTTCCATCAGCCCCAGCATTTT
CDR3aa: CASSRLGGAGFHQPQHF

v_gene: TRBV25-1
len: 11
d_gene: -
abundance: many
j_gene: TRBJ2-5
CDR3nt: TGTGCCAGCAGTGAAGGAGAGACCCAGTACTTC
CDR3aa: CASSEGETQYF

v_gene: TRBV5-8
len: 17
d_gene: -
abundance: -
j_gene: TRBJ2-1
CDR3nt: TGTGCCAGCAGCCCGTGGGGAGGGGGAAACTCCTACAATGAGCAGTTCTTC
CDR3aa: CASSPWGGGNSYNEQFF

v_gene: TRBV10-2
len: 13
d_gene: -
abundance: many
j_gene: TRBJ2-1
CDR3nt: TGCGCCACCCGCGGACAGCCCTACAATGAGCAGTTCTTC
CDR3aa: CATRGQPYNEQFF

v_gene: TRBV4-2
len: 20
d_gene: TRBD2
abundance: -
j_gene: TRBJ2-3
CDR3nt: TGTGCCAGCAGCCGGGGCACTAGCGGGGGGGCCGGACCAAGCACAGATACGCAGTATTTT
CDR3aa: CASSRGTSGGAGPSTDTQYF

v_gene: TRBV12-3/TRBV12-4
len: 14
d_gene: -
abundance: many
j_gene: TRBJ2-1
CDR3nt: TGTGCCAGCAGTTTTATGACGGGATACAATGAGCAGTTCTTC
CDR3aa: CASSFMTGYNEQFF

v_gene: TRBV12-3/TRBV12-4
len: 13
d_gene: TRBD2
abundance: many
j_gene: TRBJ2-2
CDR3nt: TGTGCCAGCAGGTCGGGGGGCACCGGGGAGCTGTTTTTT
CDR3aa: CASRSGGTGELFF

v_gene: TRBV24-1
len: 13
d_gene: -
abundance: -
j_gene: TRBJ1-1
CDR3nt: TGTGCCACCAAAGGACCGGCGAACACTGAAGCTTTCTTT
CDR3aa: CATKGPANTEAFF

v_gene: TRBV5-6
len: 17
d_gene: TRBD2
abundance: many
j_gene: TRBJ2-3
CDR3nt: TGTGCCAGCAGCCCGACTAGCGCACTGACTAGCACAGATACGCAGTATTTT
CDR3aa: CASSPTSALTSTDTQYF

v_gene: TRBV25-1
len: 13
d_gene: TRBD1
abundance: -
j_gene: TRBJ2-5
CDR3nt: TGTGCCAGCAACCGGACAGGGGGGGAGACCCAGTACTTC
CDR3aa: CASNRTGGETQYF

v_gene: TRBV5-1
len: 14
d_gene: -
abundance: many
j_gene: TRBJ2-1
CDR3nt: TGCGCCAGCAGCTTGGACACGAGAAACAATGAGCAGTTCTTC
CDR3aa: CASSLDTRNNEQFF

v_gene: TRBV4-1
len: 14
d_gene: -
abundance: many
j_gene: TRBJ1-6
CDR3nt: TGCGCCAGCAGAATCGGACGGAATAATTCACCCCTCCACTTT
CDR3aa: CASRIGRNNSPLHF

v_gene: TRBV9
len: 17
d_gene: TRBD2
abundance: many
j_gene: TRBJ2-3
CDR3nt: TGTGCCAGCAGCGTCGGTAGCGGGGGGGCCGCCATTAATACGCAGTATTTT
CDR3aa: CASSVGSGGAAINTQYF

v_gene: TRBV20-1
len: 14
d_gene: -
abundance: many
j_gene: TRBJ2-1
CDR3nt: TGCAGTGCCGACGTCGATCCCTTTGCCAATGAGCAGTTCTTC
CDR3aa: CSADVDPFANEQFF

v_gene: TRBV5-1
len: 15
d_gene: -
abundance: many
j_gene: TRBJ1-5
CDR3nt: TGCGCCAGCAGCTTGGAGGGATATAGCAATCAGCCCCAGCATTTT
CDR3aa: CASSLEGYSNQPQHF

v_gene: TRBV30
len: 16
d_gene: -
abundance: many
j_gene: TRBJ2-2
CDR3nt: TGTGCCTGGAGTGTAGGGCTCATCCCAAACACCGGGGAGCTGTTTTTT
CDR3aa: CAWSVGLIPNTGELFF

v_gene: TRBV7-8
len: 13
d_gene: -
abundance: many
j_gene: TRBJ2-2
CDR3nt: TGTGCCAGCAGCTCCAGGGTTACCGGGGAGCTGTTTTTT
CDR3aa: CASSSRVTGELFF

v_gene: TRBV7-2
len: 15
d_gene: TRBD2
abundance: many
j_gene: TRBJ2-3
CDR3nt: TGTGCCAGCAGACCCCAGCGGGGGGGCACAGATACGCAGTATTTT
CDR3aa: CASRPQRGGTDTQYF

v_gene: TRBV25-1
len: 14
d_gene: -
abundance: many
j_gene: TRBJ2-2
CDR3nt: TGTGCCAGCAGTGTCTTACAGGGTACCGGGGAGCTGTTTTTT
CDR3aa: CASSVLQGTGELFF

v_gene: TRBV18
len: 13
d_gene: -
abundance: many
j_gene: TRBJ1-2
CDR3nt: TGTGCCAGCTCTTCCGCTCAGGAGGGAGGCTACACCTTC
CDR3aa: CASSSAQEGGYTF

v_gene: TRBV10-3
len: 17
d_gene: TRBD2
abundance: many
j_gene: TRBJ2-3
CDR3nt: TGTGCCATCGCAGCGTCTAGCGGGTTAGATAGCACAGATACGCAGTATTTT
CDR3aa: CAIAASSGLDSTDTQYF

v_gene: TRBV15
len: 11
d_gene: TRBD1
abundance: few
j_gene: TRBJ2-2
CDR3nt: TGTGCCACCAGCACCCAGGGGGAACTGTTTTTT
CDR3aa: CATSTQGELFF

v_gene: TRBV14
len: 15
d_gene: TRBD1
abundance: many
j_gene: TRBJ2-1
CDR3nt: TGTGCCAGCAGCCAATACCGGGACAGCTACAATGAGCAGTTCTTC
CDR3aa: CASSQYRDSYNEQFF

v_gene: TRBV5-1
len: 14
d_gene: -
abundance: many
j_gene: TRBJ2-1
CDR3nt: TGCGCCAGCAGCTTACGGCTCGACTACAATGAGCAGTTCTTC
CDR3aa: CASSLRLDYNEQFF

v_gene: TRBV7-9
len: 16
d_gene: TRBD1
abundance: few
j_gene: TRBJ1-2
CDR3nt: TGTGCCAGCAGCTTAAATGGTGACAGGGCGCTGTATGGCTACACCTTC
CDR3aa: CASSLNGDRALYGYTF

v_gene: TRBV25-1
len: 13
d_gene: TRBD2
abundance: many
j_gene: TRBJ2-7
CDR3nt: TGTGCCAGCATCGGGGGGGGATCCTACGAGCAGTACTTC
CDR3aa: CASIGGGSYEQYF

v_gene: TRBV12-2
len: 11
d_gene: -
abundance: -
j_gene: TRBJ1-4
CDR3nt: TGTGCAAGTCGCCCCCTCTCGAAACTGTTTTTT
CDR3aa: CASRPLSKLFF

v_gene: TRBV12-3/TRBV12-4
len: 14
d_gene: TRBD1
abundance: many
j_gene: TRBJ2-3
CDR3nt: TGTGCCAGCAAGACAGGGTTAAGCGCAGATACGCAGTATTTT
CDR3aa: CASKTGLSADTQYF

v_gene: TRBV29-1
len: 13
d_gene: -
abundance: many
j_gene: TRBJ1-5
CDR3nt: TGCAGCGTTCATACGGGGGGAAATCAGCCCCAGCATTTT
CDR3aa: CSVHTGGNQPQHF

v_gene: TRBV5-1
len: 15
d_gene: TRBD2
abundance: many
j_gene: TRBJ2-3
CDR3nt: TGCGCCAGCAGCACCTCTGGGGGGGACACAGATACGCAGTATTTT
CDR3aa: CASSTSGGDTDTQYF

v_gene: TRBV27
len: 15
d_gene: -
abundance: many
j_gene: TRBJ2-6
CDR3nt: TGTGCCAGCAGTCTGCTCAGCTCTGGGGCCAACGTCCTGACTTTC
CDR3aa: CASSLLSSGANVLTF

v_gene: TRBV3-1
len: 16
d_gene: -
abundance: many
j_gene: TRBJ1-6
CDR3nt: TGTGCCAGCAGCCTAAGTGGGGGAAACGGGAATTCACCCCTCCACTTT
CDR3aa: CASSLSGGNGNSPLHF

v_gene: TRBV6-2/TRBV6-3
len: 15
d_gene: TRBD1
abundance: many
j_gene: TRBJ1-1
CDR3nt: TGTGCCAGCAGGAAACTGGACAGGGTGAACACTGAAGCTTTCTTT
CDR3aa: CASRKLDRVNTEAFF

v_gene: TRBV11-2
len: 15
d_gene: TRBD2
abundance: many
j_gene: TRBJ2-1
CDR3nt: TGTGCCAGCAGCTCGGGGACTAGCGGGGCTCTAGAGCAGTTCTTC
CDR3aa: CASSSGTSGALEQFF

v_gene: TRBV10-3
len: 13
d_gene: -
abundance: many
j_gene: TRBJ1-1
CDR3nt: TGTGCCTCCCGTGGGGGGGCGAACACTGAAGCTTTCTTT
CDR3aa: CASRGGANTEAFF

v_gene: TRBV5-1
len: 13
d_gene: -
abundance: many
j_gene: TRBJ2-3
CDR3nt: TGCGCCAGCAGGGGGACCCCCGATGATACGCAGTATTTT
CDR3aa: CASRGTPDDTQYF

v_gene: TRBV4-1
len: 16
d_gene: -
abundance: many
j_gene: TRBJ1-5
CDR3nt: TGCGCCAGCAGCCAAGGTCTTGCCAGAGGAAATCAGCCCCAGCATTTT
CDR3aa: CASSQGLARGNQPQHF

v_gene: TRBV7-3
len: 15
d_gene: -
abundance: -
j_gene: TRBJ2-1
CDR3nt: TGTGCCAGCAGCTTAGAAGGGAGCTCCTACAATGAGCAGTTCTTC
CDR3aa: CASSLEGSSYNEQFF

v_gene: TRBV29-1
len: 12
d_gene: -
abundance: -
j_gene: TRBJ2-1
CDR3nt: TGCAGCGTTGGAAGAGGGAGCGATGGGCAGTTCTTC
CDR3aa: CSVGRGSDGQFF

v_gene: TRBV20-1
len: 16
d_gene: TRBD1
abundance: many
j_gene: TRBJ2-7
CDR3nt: TGCAGTGCTAGTACCGGGACAGGGGGCATCGAATACGAGCAGTACTTC
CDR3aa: CSASTGTGGIEYEQYF